This paragraph covers one T cell receptor (beta chain) sequence. Its antigen is unknown. The sample originates from a study of T-cell memory formation after mild COVID-19. About the study: Clusters were largely donor specific.

The V gene's germline CDR1 is MNHEY and CDR2 SVGEGT. The V end lost 0 bases, the J end lost 7 bases, and 7 bases lay between the germline ends. This CDR3 region has 13 residues. Study conclusions and caveats: Researchers found some responding clones in pre-infection memory, a sign that cross-reactive memory joined. Day 15 to 85 contracting clones showed balanced CD4/CD8; later expanders leaned CD4+.

Constant-segment-primed 5'RACE gave TCR alpha and TCR beta cDNA libraries with sample barcodes and UMIs. TCRdb re-called the 5' RACE reads through MiXCR, storing one row per CDR3 protein. Counted here are about 340,000 distinct CDR3 sequences, 20% to 25% occurring once; the ten biggest clones make up 21%. The sequenced material came from PBMCs or a T cell subset sorted from them (not recorded which). The receptor was derived from a man aged 18 to 30 who had mild COVID-19 (a few samples of this study predate the infection). Cell type and time point are not known. This rearrangement joins TRBV6-2 or TRBV6-3 to TRBJ1-5; D remains ambiguous. The CDR3 reads CASSYSREQPQHF. The CDR3 coding sequence is TGTGCCAGCAGTTACTCTAGGGAGCAGCCCCAGCATTTT.